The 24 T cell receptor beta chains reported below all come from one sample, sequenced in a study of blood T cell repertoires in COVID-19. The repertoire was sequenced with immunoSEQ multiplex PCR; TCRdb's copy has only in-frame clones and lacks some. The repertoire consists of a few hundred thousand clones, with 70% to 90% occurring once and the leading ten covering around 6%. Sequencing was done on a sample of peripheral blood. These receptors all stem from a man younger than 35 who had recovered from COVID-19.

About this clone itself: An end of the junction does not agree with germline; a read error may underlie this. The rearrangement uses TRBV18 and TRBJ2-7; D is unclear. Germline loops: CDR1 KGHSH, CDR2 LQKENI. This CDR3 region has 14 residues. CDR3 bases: TGTGCCAGCTCACCACCCTACGGGTCCTTCGAGCAGTACTTC. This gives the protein CASSPPYGSFEQYF.

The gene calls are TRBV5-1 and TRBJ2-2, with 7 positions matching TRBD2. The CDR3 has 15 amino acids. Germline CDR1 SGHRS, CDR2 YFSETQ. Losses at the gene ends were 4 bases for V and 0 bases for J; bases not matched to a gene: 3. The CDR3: CASSQRGPNTGELFF. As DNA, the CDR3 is TGCGCCAGCAGCCAGCGGGGACCGAACACCGGGGAGCTGTTTTTT.

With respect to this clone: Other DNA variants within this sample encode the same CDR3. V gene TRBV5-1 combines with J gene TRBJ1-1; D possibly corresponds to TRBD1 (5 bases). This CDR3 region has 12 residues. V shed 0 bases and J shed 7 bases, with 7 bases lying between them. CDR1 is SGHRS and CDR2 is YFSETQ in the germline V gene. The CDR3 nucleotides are TGCGCCAGCAGCTTGGAAGGGGTTGAAGCTTTCTTT. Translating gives CASSLEGVEAFF.

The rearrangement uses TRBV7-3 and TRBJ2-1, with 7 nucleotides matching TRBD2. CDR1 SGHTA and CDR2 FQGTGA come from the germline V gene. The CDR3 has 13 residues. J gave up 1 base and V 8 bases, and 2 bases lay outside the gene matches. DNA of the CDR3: TGTGCCAGCGGGGAGGGATCCTACAATGAGCAGTTCTTC. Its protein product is CASGEGSYNEQFF.

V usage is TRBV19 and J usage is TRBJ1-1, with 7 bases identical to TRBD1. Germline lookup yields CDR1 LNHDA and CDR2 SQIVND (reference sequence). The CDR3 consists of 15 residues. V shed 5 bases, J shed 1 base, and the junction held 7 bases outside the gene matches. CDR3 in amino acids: CASSSQTGRNTEAFF. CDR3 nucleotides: TGTGCCAGTAGTTCTCAGACAGGGCGGAACACTGAAGCTTTCTTT.

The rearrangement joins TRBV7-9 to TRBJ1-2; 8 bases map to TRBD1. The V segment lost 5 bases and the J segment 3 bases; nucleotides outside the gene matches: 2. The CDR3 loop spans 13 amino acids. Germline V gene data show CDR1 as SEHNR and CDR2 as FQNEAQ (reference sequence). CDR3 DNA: TGTGCCAGCAGCCTACAGGGGGACTATGGCTACACCTTC. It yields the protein CASSLQGDYGYTF.

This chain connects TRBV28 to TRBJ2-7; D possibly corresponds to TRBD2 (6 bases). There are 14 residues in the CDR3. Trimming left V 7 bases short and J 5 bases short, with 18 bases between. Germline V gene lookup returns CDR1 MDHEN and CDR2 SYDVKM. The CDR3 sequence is CASTSGTLFDEQYF. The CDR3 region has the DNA TGTGCCAGCACTTCCGGGACTCTCTTCGACGAGCAGTACTTC.

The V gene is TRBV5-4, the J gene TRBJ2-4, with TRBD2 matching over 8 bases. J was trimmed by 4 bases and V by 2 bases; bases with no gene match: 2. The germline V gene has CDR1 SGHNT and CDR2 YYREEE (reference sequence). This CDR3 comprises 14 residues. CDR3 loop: CASSFRGGKNIQYF. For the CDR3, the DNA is TGTGCCAGCAGCTTTCGGGGGGGTAAAAACATTCAGTACTTC.

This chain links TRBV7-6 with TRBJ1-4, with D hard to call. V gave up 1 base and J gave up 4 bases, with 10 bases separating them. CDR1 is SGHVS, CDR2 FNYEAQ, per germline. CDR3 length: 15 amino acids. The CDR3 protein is CASSLVQAFNEKLFF. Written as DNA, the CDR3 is TGTGCCAGCAGCTTAGTGCAGGCCTTTAATGAAAAACTGTTTTTT.

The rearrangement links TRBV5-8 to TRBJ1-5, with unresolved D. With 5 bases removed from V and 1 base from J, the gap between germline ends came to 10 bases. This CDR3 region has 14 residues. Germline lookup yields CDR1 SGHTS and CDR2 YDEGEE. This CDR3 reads CASRGRGSNQPQHF. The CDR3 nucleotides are TGTGCCAGCAGAGGGCGAGGGAGCAATCAGCCCCAGCATTTT.

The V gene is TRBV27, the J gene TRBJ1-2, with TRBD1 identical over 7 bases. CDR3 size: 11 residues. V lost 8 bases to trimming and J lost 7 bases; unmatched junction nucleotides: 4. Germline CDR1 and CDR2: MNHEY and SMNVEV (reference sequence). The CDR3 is CASLGTVGYTF. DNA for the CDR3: TGTGCCAGCCTCGGGACAGTTGGCTACACCTTC.

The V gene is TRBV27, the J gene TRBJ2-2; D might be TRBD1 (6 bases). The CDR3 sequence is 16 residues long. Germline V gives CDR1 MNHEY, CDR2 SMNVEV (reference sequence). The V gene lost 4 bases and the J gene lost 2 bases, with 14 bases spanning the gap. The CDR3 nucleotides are TGTGCCAGCAGTTACGCCGGGACACTAAACACCGGGGAGCTGTTTTTT. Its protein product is CASSYAGTLNTGELFF.

The CDR3 sequence: CASSQPGTSGAIYNEQFF. The DNA for the CDR3 is TGCGCCAGCAGCCAACCTGGGACTAGCGGGGCCATTTACAATGAGCAGTTCTTC. The chain joins TRBV4-1 to TRBJ2-1; 13 nucleotides match TRBD2. The CDR3 length is 18 residues. V gave up 2 bases and J gave up 4 bases; unmatched junction bases: 8. The germline V gene has CDR1 MGHRA and CDR2 YSYEKL.

The CDR3 nucleotides are TGTGCCAGCTCGGTTCGCGGTGAGCAGTTCTTC. Amino acids: CASSVRGEQFF. The chain has TRBV6-5 and TRBJ2-1; D uncertain. Germline values: CDR1 MNHEY, CDR2 SVGAGI. The CDR3 extends over 11 amino acids. Between the trimmed V and J ends, which lost 8 bases and 9 bases, there was a span of 11 bases.

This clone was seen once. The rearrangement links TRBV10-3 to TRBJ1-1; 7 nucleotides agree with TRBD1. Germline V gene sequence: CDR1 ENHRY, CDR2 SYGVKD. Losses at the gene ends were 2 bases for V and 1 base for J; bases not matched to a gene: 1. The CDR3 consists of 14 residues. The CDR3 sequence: CAISERTGNTEAFF. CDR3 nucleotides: TGTGCCATCAGTGAGCGGACAGGGAACACTGAAGCTTTCTTT.

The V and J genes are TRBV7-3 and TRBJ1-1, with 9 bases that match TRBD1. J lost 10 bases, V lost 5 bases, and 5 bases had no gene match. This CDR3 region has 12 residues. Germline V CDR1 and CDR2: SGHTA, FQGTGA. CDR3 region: CASSQGTGRAFF. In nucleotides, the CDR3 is TGTGCCAGCAGCCAGGGGACAGGGAGAGCTTTCTTT. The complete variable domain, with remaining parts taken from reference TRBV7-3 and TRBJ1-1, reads GAGVSQTPSNKVTEKGKYVELRCDPISGHTALYWYRQSLGQGPEFLIYFQGTGAADDSGLPNDRFFAVRPEGSVSTLKIQRTERGDSAVYLCASSQGTGRAFFGQGTRLTVV.

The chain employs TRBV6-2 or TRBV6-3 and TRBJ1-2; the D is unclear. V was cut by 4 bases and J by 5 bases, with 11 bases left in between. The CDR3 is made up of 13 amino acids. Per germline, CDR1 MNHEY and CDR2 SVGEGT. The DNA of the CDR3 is TGTGCCAGCAGTTGGGCAGACACATATGGCTACACCTTC. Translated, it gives CASSWADTYGYTF.

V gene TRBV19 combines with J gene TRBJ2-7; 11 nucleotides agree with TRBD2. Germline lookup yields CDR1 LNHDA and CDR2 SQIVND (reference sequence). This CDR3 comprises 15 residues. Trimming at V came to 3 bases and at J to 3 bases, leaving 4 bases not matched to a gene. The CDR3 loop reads CASSIGTSGYYEQYF. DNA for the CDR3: TGTGCCAGTAGTATCGGGACTAGCGGATACTACGAGCAGTACTTC. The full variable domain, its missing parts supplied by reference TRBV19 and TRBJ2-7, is DGGITQSPKYLFRKEGQNVTLSCEQNLNHDAMYWYRQDPGQGLRLIYYSQIVNDFQKGDIAEGYSVSREKKESFPLTVTSAQKNPTAFYLCASSIGTSGYYEQYFGPGTRLTVT.

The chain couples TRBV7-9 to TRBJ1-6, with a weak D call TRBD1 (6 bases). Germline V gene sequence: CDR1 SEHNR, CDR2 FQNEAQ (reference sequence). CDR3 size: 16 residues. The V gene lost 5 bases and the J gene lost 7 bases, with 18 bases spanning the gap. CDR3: CASSPLERQENSPLHF. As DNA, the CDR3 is TGTGCCAGCAGCCCACTCGAAAGACAGGAGAATTCACCCCTCCACTTT.

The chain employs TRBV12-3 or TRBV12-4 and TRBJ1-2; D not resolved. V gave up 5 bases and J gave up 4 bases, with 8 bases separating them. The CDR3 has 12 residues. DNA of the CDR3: TGTGCCAGCAGTCACGGCGGCTATGGCTACACCTTC. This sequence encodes CASSHGGYGYTF.

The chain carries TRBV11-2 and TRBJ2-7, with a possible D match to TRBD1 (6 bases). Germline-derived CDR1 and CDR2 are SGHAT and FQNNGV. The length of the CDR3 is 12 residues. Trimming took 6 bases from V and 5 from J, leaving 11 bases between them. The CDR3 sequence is CASSTQGDEQYF. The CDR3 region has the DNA TGTGCCAGCAGTACACAGGGAGACGAGCAGTACTTC.

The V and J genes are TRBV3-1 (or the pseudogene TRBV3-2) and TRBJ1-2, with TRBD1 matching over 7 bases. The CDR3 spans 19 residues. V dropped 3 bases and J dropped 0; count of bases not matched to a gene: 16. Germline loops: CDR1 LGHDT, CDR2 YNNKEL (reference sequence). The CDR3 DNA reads TGTGCCAGCAGCCACCGGACAGGAAGGTCCCTAAAATCTAACTATGGCTACACCTTC. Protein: CASSHRTGRSLKSNYGYTF.

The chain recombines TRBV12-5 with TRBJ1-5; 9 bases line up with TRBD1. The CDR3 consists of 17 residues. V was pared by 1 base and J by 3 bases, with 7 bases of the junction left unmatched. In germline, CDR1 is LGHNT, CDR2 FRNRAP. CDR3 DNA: TGTGCTAGTGGTTTGGGCAAGGGGGACAGGGACAATCAGCCCCAGCATTTT. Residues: CASGLGKGDRDNQPQHF.

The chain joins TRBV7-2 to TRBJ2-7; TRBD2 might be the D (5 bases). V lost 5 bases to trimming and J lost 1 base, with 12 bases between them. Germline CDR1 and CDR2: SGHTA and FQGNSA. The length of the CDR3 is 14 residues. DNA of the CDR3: TGTGCCAGCAGCCCTAGGTGGGAGTCCTACGAGCAGTACTTC. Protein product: CASSPRWESYEQYF.